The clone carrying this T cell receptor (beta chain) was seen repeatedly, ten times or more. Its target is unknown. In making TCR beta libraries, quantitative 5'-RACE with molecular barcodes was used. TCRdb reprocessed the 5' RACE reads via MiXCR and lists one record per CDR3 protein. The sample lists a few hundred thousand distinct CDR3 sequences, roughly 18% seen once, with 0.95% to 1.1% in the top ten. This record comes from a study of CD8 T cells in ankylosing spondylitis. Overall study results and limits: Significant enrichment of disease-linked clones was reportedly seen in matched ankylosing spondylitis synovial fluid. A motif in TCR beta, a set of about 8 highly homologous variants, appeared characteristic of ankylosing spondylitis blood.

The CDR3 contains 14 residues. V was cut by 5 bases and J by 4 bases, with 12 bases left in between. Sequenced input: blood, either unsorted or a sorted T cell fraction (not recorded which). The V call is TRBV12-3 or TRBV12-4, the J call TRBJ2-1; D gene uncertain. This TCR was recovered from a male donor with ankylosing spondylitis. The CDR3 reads CASSLHVGYNEQFF. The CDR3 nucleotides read TGTGCCAGCAGTCTCCACGTTGGGTACAATGAGCAGTTCTTC.